Following are 6 T cell receptor beta chains from one sample sequenced in a study of blood T cell repertoires in COVID-19. Sequencing used immunoSEQ multiplex PCR; TCRdb keeps in-frame clones, though not all of them. There are about 100,000 clones in the sample; approximately 86% occur only once, and roughly 2.7% lies in the top ten. The sequenced sample consisted of PBMCs or T cells enriched from blood (not recorded which). These receptors were taken from a woman aged 45 to 65 who had recovered from COVID-19.

The gene calls are TRBV7-9 and TRBJ2-5; 7 bases align to TRBD1. Germline assignment: CDR1 SEHNR and CDR2 FQNEAQ (reference sequence). The CDR3 consists of 14 residues. J was trimmed by 2 bases and V by 5 bases; bases with no gene match: 5. DNA for the CDR3: TGTGCCAGCAGCCCATTGACAGGGCAAGAGACCCAGTACTTC. Protein product: CASSPLTGQETQYF. The full variable domain, its missing parts supplied by reference TRBV7-9 and TRBJ2-5, is DTGVSQNPRHKITKRGQNVTFRCDPISEHNRLYWYRQTLGQGPEFLTYFQNEAQLEKSRLLSDRFSAERPKGSFSTLEIQRTEQGDSAMYLCASSPLTGQETQYFGPGTRLLVL.

In DNA form, the CDR3 reads TGTGCCAGCAGCTCCTCCCGGACAGGGGAATTCTATAATTCACCCCTCCACTTT. Protein: CASSSSRTGEFYNSPLHF. This chain uses TRBV13 with TRBJ1-6; 9 positions match TRBD1. The V segment lost 4 bases and the J segment 3 bases; nucleotides outside the gene matches: 10. Germline CDR1 and CDR2: PRHDT and FYEKMQ (reference sequence). CDR3 length: 18 amino acids.

The chain couples TRBV27 to TRBJ1-5; the D gene is possibly TRBD1 (6 bases). Trimming took off 8 bases at V and 0 bases at J, with 11 bases between the two ends. Germline lookup yields CDR1 MNHEY and CDR2 SMNVEV (reference sequence). CDR3 length equals 14 residues. As DNA, the CDR3 is TGTGCCAGCCTAGGACAGTATAGCAATCAGCCCCAGCATTTT. Its translation: CASLGQYSNQPQHF.

The V call is TRBV27, the J call TRBJ1-3; D possibly corresponds to TRBD1 (6 bases). Germline V CDR1 and CDR2: MNHEY, SMNVEV (reference sequence). There are 15 residues in the CDR3. Trimming removed 5 bases at V and 7 bases at J, with 18 bases between. The CDR3 nucleotides are TGTGCCAGCAGTCCCAACAGGGACCTTCTCAACACCATATATTTT. This codes for CASSPNRDLLNTIYF.

This clone was seen a few times. CDR3 region: CASSPGRDSSHTQYF. The CDR3 DNA sequence: TGCGCCAGCAGCCCCGGGAGGGACAGTAGTCATACGCAGTATTTT. J is TRBJ2-3 and V is TRBV5-1; D possibly corresponds to TRBD2 (8 bases). The CDR3 runs to 15 residues. Germline CDR1 is SGHRS and CDR2 is YFSETQ. V was shortened by 4 bases and J by 7 bases, with 19 bases between the two germline ends.

To note about this clone: Its ends do not fully match the called genes, so a read error is possible. This chain uses TRBV24-1 with TRBJ1-6, with 8 bases aligning to TRBD1. Looked up from germline, CDR1 is KGHDR and CDR2 is SFDVKD. This CDR3 spans 15 amino acids. The CDR3 DNA sequence: TGTGCCACCAGTGCCCCGGACAGGGATAACTCACCCCTCCACTTT. It codes for CATSAPDRDNSPLHF.